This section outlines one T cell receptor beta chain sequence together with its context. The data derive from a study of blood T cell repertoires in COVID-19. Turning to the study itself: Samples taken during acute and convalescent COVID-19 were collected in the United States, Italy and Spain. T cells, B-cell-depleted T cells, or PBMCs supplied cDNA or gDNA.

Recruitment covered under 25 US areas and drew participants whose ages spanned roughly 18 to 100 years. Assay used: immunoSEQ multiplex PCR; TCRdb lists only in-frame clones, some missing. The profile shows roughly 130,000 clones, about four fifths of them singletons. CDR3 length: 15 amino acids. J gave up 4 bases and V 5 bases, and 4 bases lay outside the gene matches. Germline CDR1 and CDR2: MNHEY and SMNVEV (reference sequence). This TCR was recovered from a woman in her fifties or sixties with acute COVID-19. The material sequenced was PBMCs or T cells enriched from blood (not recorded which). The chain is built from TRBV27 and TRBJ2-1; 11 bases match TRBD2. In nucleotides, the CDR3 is TGTGCCAGCAGTGCGGGACTAGCGGAATACAATGAGCAGTTCTTC. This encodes CASSAGLAEYNEQFF.